This TCR beta chain was obtained from a study of T cells in Graves' hyperthyroidism and ophthalmopathy. Study in general: Blood from the periphery was taken at initial diagnosis, before any treatment. Broader study findings: In the blood, most expanded thyroid clonotypes above 0.001 appeared as well.

There are a few counts of this clonotype. Its specificity is not known. RNA transcripts provided the source from which TCR beta CDR3 regions were amplified. TCR CDR3 underwent first-round RT-PCR with the HTBI primer set. In TCRdb, the multiplex PCR reads were re-called with MiXCR into one record per CDR3 protein. In the table there are 800,000 or so distinct CDR3 sequences, about two fifths of which are singletons. The CDR3 sequence is 15 residues long. The ends lost 4 bases at V and 8 bases at J; junction bases unmatched: 8. This rearrangement joins TRBV12-3 or TRBV12-4 to TRBJ1-5, with 10 positions matching TRBD1. This receptor was taken from a man younger than 35 with Graves' hyperthyroidism. The sample consisted of blood. CDR3 amino acids: CASSSTDRGNEPQHF. The CDR3, as DNA: TGTGCCAGCAGTTCCACGGACAGGGGGAATGAGCCCCAGCATTTT.